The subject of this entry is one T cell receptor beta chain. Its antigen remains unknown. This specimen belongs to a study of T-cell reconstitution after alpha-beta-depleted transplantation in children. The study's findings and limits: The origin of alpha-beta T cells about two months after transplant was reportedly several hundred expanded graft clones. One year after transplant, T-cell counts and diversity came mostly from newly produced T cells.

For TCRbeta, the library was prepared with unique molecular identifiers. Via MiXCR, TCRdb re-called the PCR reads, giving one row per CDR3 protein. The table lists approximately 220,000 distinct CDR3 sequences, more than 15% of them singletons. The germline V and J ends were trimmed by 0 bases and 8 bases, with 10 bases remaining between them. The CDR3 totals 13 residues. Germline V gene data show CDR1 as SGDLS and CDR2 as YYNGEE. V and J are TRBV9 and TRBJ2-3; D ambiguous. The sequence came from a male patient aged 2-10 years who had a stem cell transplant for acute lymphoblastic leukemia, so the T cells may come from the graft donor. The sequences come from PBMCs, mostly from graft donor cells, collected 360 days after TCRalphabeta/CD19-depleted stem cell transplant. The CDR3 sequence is CASSVGAAGTQYF. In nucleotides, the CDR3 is TGTGCCAGCAGCGTAGGGGCCGCAGGTACGCAGTATTTT.